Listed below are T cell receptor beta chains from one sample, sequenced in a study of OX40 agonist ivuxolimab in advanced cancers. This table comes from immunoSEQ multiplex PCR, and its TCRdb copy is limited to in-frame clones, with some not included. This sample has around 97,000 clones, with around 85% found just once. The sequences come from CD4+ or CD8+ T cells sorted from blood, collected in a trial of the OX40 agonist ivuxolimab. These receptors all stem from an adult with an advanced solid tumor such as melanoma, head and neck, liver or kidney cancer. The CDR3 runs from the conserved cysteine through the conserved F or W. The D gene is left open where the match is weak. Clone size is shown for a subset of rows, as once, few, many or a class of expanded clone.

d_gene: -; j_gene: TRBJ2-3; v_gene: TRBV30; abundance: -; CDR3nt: TGTGCCTGGAGTGTAGGTAGAGCAGATACGCAGTATTTT; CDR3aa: CAWSVGRADTQYF
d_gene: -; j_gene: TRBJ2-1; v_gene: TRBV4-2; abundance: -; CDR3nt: TGTGCCAGCAGCCAAGATTTAGGGGCTGAGCAGTTCTTC; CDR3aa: CASSQDLGAEQFF
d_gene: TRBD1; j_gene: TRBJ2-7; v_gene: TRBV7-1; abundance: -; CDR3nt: TGTGCCAGCAGCGAGTTACAGGGGAAAAACCGATACGAGCAGTACTTC; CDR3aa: CASSELQGKNRYEQYF
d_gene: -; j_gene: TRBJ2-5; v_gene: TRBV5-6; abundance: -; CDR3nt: TGTGCCAGCAGCTTGGGTAGGCTGGGGCGAGGGGAGACCCAGTACTTC; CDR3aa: CASSLGRLGRGETQYF
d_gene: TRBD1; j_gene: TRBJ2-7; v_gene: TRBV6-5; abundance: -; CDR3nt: TGTGCCAGCAGCTTGGGACAGGGTCGCACCTACGAGCAGTACTTC; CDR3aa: CASSLGQGRTYEQYF
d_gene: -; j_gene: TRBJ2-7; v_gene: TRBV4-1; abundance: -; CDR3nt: TGCGCCAGCAGCCAAGAACCCGGGACACATGCCCCCTACGAGCAGTACTTC; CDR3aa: CASSQEPGTHAPYEQYF
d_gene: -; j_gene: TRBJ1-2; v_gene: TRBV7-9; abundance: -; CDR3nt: TGTGCCAGCAGCTTCTCGGGTGAAAATGGCTACACCTTC; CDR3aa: CASSFSGENGYTF
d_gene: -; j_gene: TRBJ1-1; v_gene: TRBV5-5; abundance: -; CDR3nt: TGTGCCAGCATCATAGGAGGATTTAACACTGAAGCTTTCTTT; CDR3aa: CASIIGGFNTEAFF
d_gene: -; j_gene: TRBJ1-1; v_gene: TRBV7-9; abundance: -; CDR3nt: TGTGCCAGCAGTCGTTCCGGGGGCACTGAAGCTTTCTTT; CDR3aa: CASSRSGGTEAFF
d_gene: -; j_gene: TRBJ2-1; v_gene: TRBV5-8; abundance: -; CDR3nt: TGTGCCAGCAGTCCTTACGGGGGCCGGGAATACAATGAGCAGTTCTTC; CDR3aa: CASSPYGGREYNEQFF
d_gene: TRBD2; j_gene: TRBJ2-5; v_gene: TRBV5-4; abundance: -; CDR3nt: TGTGCCAGCAGCTCCGGGGGGGAGGAAGGGACCCAGTACTTC; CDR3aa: CASSSGGEEGTQYF
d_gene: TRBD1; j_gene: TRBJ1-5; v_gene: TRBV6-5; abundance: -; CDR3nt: TGTGCCAGCAGGACAGGGAATCAGCCCCAGCATTTT; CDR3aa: CASRTGNQPQHF
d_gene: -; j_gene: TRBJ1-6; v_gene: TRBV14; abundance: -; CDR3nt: TGTGCCAGCACCCCAGGTGGGGCCGGTTCACCCCTCCACTTT; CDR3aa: CASTPGGAGSPLHF
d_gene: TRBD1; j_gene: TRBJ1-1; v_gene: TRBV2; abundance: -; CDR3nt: TGTGCCAGCAGTGGGAGGACAGGGATGAACACTGAAGCTTTCTTT; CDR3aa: CASSGRTGMNTEAFF
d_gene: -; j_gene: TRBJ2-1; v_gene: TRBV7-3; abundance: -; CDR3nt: TGTGCCAGCAGCTTAACGACTCAGCAGTTCTTC; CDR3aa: CASSLTTQQFF
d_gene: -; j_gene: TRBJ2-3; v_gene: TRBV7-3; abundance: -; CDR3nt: TGTGCCAGCAGCTCCGCGAGCGAGGATACGCAGTATTTT; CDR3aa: CASSSASEDTQYF
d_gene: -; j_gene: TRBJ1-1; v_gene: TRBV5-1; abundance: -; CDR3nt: TGCGCCAGCAGCTTGGGAAGACGGATCCAGAACACTGAAGCTTTCTTT; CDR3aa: CASSLGRRIQNTEAFF
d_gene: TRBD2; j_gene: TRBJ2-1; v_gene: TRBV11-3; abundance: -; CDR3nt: TGTGCCAGCAGCCTGGGACTAGCGGGGATCAATGAGCAGTTCTTC; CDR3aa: CASSLGLAGINEQFF
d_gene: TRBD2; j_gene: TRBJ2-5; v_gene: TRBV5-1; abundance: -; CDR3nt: TGCGCCAGCAGCTGGGCGGGGGAAGAGACCCAGTACTTC; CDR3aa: CASSWAGEETQYF
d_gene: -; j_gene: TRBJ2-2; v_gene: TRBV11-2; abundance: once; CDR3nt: TGTGCCAGTCCCAACACCGGGGAGCTGTTTTTT; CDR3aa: CASPNTGELFF
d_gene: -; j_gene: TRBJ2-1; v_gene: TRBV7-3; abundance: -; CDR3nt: TGTGCCAGCAGCCCAAATCATTACAATGAGCAGTTCTTC; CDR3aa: CASSPNHYNEQFF
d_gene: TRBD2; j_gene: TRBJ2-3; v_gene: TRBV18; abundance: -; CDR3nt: TGTGCCGGATGTAGCGGGATCACAGATACGCAGTATTTT; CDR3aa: CAGCSGITDTQYF
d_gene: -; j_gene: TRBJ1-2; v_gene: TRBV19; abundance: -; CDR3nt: TGTGCCAGTAGTGGGGGCGTCGGCTACACCTTC; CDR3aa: CASSGGVGYTF
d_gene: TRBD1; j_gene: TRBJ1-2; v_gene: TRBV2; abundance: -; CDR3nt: TGTGCCAGCGCTATCCGGGACAGTGGCTACACCTTC; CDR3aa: CASAIRDSGYTF
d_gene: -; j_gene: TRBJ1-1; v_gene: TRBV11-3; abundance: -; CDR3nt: TGTGCCAGCAGCTTATTTTCAGGGAACACTGAAGCTTTCTTT; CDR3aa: CASSLFSGNTEAFF
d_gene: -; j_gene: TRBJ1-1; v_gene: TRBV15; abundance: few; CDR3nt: TGTGCCACCAGCAGCGACAGGAACACTGAAGCTTTCTTT; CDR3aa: CATSSDRNTEAFF
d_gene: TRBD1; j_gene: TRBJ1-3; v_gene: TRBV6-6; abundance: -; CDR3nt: TGTGCCAGTTCATCCGGGACAGTGTACTCTGGAAACACCATATATTTT; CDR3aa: CASSSGTVYSGNTIYF
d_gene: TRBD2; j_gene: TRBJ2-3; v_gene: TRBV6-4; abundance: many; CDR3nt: TGTGCCAGCAGTGACGATGGGACTAGTGAAGCAGATACGCAGTATTTT; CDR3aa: CASSDDGTSEADTQYF
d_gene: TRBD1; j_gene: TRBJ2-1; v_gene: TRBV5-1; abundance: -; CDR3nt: TGCGCCAGCAGCTCCACCGGGACAGGGTTCACTGAGCAGTTCTTC; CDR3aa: CASSSTGTGFTEQFF
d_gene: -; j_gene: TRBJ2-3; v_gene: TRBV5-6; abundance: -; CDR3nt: TGTGCCAGCAGCTTAGTATTGACAGATACGCAGTATTTT; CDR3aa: CASSLVLTDTQYF
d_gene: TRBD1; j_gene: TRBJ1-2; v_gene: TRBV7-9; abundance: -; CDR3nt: TGTGCCAGCACCTCAAGGGGACAGGCCATCTATGGCTACACCTTC; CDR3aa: CASTSRGQAIYGYTF
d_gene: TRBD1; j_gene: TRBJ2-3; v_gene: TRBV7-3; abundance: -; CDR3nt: TGTGCCAGCAGCACAGGGGGAGATACGCAGTATTTT; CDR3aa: CASSTGGDTQYF
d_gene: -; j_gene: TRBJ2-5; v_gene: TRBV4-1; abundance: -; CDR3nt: TGCGCCAGCAGCCAAGAAAGGTGGCAGACTCAACGGACCCAGTACTTC; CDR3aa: CASSQERWQTQRTQYF
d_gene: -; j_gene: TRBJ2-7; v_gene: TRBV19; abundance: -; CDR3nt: TGTGCCAGTAGTACTCTAGCCACCTACGAGCAGTACTTC; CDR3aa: CASSTLATYEQYF
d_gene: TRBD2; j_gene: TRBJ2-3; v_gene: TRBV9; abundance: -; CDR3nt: TGTGCCAGCAGCGTAGGGACTAGCGGGAGAGTCCCGCAGTATTTT; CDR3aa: CASSVGTSGRVPQYF
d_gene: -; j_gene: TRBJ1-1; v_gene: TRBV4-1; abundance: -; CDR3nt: TGCGCCAGCAGCCAAGCTCGGACGGACGTAACTGAAGCTTTCTTT; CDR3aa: CASSQARTDVTEAFF
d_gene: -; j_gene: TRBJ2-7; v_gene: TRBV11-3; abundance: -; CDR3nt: TGTGCCAGCAGCTGCCGACGGACAAGAGCATTCTACGAGCAGTACTTC; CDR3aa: CASSCRRTRAFYEQYF
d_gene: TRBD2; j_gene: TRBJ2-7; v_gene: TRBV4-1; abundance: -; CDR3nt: TGCGCCAGCAGCCAAGAAACTAGCGGGAGCTCCTACGAGCAGTACTTC; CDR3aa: CASSQETSGSSYEQYF
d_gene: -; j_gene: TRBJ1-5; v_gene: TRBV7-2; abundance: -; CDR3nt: TGTGCCAGCAGCTTTGGCATCCTCAATCAGCCCCAGCATTTT; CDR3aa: CASSFGILNQPQHF
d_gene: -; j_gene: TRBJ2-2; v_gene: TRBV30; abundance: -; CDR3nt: TGTGCCTCCATGTACAGGGAGGCATACACCGGGGAGCTGTTTTTT; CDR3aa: CASMYREAYTGELFF
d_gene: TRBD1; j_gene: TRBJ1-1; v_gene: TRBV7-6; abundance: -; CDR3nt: TGTGCCAGCAGCTTATCTCCACAGGGGGCGGCTGAAGCTTTCTTT; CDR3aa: CASSLSPQGAAEAFF
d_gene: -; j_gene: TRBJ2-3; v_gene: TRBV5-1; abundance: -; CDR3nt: TGCGCCAGCAGCTTGGCCTCTGGGGGGGCGACAGATACGCAGTATTTT; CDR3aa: CASSLASGGATDTQYF
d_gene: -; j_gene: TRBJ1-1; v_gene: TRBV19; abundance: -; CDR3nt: TGTGCCAGTAGTAATCAACAGGGAATCCCTCCCACTGAAGCTTTCTTT; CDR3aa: CASSNQQGIPPTEAFF
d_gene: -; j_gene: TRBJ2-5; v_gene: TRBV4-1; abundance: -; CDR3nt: TGCGCCAGCAGCCAAGATTTCCCCGGGAGAGTACAAGAGACCCAGTACTTC; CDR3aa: CASSQDFPGRVQETQYF
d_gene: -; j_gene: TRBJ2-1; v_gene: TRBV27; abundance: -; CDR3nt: TGTGCCAGCAGTTTCGGCAGCTACTACAATGAGCAGTTCTTC; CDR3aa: CASSFGSYYNEQFF
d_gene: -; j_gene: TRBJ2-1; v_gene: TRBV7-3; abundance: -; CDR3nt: TGTGCCAGCAGCCCAACCCCAAGGGCTGGTAATGAGCAGTTCTTC; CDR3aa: CASSPTPRAGNEQFF
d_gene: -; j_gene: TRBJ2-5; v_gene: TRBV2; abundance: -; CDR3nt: TGTGCCAGCCAGCTAACTAGTTGGGAGACCCAGTACTTC; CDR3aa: CASQLTSWETQYF
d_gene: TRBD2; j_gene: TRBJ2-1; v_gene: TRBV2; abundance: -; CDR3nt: TGTGCCAGCAGTGAAGCGCTTTGGACTAGCGATGCTGAGCAGTTCTTC; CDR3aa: CASSEALWTSDAEQFF
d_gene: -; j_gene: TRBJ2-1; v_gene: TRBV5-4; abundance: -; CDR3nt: TGTGCCAGCAGCACAGGACAGCTATTCAACGAGCAGTTCTTC; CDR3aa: CASSTGQLFNEQFF
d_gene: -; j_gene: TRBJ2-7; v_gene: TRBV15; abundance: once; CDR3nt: TGTGCCACCAGCAGAGGTACAGGAGGTTCGCAGTACTTC; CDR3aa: CATSRGTGGSQYF
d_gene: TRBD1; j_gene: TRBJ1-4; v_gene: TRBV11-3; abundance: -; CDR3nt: TGTGCCAGCAGCCCAACCATAGACAGGGGTTTCGGAAAACTGTTTTTT; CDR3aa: CASSPTIDRGFGKLFF
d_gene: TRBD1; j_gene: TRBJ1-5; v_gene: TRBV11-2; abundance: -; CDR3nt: TGTGCCAGCAGCTTTACAGGGGATCAGCCCCAGCATTTT; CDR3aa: CASSFTGDQPQHF
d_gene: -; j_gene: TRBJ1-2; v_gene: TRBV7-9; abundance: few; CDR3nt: TGTGCCGTACAGCCTTCTCGAGGCTATGGCTACACCTTC; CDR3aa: CAVQPSRGYGYTF
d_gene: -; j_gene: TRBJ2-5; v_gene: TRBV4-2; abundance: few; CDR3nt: TGTGCCAGCAGCCAAGCAGAGACCCAGTACTTC; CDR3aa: CASSQAETQYF
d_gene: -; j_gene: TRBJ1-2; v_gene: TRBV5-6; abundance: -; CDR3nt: TGTGCCAGCAGCTCTTACTCCGGGACGGCTAACTATGGCTACACCTTC; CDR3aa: CASSSYSGTANYGYTF
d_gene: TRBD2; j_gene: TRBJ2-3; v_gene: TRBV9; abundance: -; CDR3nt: TGTGCCAGCAGCGTAGCCGCCTGGACTAGCGGGAGTCGCACAGATACGCAGTATTTT; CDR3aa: CASSVAAWTSGSRTDTQYF
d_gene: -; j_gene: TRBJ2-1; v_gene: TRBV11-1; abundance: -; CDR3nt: TGTGCCAGCAGCCGCCCCCCGATAGTAAATGAGCAGTTCTTC; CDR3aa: CASSRPPIVNEQFF